The 29 T cell receptor beta chains given below trace back to one sample, sequenced in a study of PD-1 blockade in classical Hodgkin lymphoma. After autologous stem cell transplantation all patients relapsed, and prior brentuximab vedotin exposure differed between cohorts. Sequencing used immunoSEQ multiplex PCR; TCRdb keeps in-frame clones, though not all of them. The table lists about 46,000 clones, approximately 70% of them singletons. The material was peripheral blood mononuclear cells (PBMCs), obtained at baseline. These receptors all come from a human donor with classical Hodgkin lymphoma.

The V gene is TRBV4-2, the J gene TRBJ2-7; D is unclear. Germline V lookup: CDR1 LGHNA, CDR2 YNFKEQ. This CDR3 has 14 amino acids. V was pared by 2 bases and J by 3 bases, with 11 bases between. CDR3 coding DNA: TGTGCCAGCAGCCAATCCTTTTCGGGCTACGAGCAGTACTTC. Amino acids: CASSQSFSGYEQYF.

This clone was detected once. V and J are TRBV11-2 and TRBJ1-1, with D maybe TRBD1 (5 bases). This CDR3 contains 13 residues. V gave up 5 bases and J gave up 3 bases, with 10 bases separating them. Germline CDR1 SGHAT, CDR2 FQNNGV. The CDR3 loop reads CASSRDGYTEAFF. The CDR3 DNA follows: TGTGCCAGCAGCCGGGACGGATACACTGAAGCTTTCTTT.

The chain's CDR3 is CSVAGQAGNTIYF. The DNA for the CDR3 is TGCAGCGTGGCAGGACAGGCCGGAAACACCATATATTTT. The chain is built from TRBV29-1 and TRBJ1-3; 7 nucleotides line up with TRBD1. This CDR3 is 13 amino acids long. The V segment lost 6 bases and the J segment 4 bases; nucleotides outside the gene matches: 6. From germline, CDR1 is SQVTM and CDR2 ANQGSEA.

The chain employs TRBV19 and TRBJ2-3; 11 bases map to TRBD2. V was clipped by 4 bases and J by 4 bases; unmatched bases: 10. In germline, CDR1 is LNHDA, CDR2 SQIVND (reference sequence). The CDR3 runs to 17 residues. The CDR3 here is CASSRVAGGAISDTQYF. The CDR3 region has the DNA TGTGCCAGTAGTAGGGTAGCGGGGGGGGCCATATCAGATACGCAGTATTTT.

The genes are TRBV11-2 and TRBJ2-7; TRBD1 agrees at 10 bases. This CDR3 spans 16 amino acids. Germline-derived CDR1 and CDR2 are SGHAT and FQNNGV. The V and J ends lost 1 base and 3 bases, in that order; junction bases with no gene match: 6. DNA for the CDR3: TGTGCCAGCAGCTTAGGGTCGGGACAGGGGAACTACGAGCAGTACTTC. Protein sequence: CASSLGSGQGNYEQYF.

The genes are TRBV28 and TRBJ1-5, with no clear D. This CDR3 is 12 amino acids long. The ends were cut back, 4 bases at V and 4 bases at J, with 5 bases in the middle. Germline-derived CDR1 and CDR2 are MDHEN and SYDVKM. CDR3 coding DNA: TGTGCCAGCAGTTCTTGGAATCAGCCCCAGCATTTT. It encodes CASSSWNQPQHF.

This clone was observed a handful of times. The DNA for the CDR3 is TGTGCCTGGAAGACGGGAATTAACTATGGCTACACCTTC. This encodes CAWKTGINYGYTF. This chain uses TRBV30 with TRBJ1-2; D call uncertain. This CDR3 spans 13 amino acids. The V and J ends lost 4 bases and 1 base respectively, with 10 bases between them. Germline values: CDR1 GTSNPN, CDR2 SVGIG (reference sequence).

V gene TRBV5-6 combines with J gene TRBJ2-3; D is possibly TRBD1 (7 bases). CDR1 is SGHDT and CDR2 is YYEEEE in the germline V gene. The ends were cut back, 4 bases at V and 1 base at J, with 16 bases in the middle. The CDR3 has 16 residues. The CDR3 loop is CASSETGRGGTDTQYF. The DNA of the CDR3 is TGTGCCAGCAGCGAGACAGGGCGGGGTGGCACAGATACGCAGTATTTT.

The V gene is TRBV16, the J gene TRBJ2-7; 7 bases map to TRBD1. J was trimmed by 2 bases and V by 3 bases; bases with no gene match: 7. Germline V lookup: CDR1 KGHSY, CDR2 FQNENV. This CDR3 is 15 amino acids long. For the CDR3, the DNA is TGTGCCAGCAGCCAGCTCGTGACAGGGACCTACGAGCAGTACTTC. Its translation: CASSQLVTGTYEQYF. The whole variable domain, remainder taken from reference TRBV16 and TRBJ2-7, is GEEVAQTPKHLVRGEGQKAKLYCAPIKGHSYVFWYQQVLKNEFKFLISFQNENVFDETGMPKERFSAKCLPNSPCSLEIQATKLEDSAVYFCASSQLVTGTYEQYFGPGTRLTVT.

This clone showed up many times. The V call is TRBV2, the J call TRBJ2-2; TRBD2 matches at 7 bases. V dropped 5 bases and J dropped 6; count of bases not matched to a gene: 3. The CDR3 is 13 amino acids. The germline gives CDR1 SNHLY, CDR2 FYNNEI. CDR3 sequence reads: CASSRGRAGELFF. The CDR3 DNA reads as TGTGCCAGCAGTAGAGGGAGGGCCGGGGAGCTGTTTTTT.

V gene TRBV19 combines with J gene TRBJ2-7; TRBD1 agrees at 7 bases. Unmatched junction bases numbered 3, after V lost 1 base and J lost 3 bases. The CDR3 length is 14 residues. Germline V gene lookup returns CDR1 LNHDA and CDR2 SQIVND (reference sequence). The CDR3 loop is CASSIGTGNYEQYF. In DNA, the CDR3 is TGTGCCAGTAGTATAGGGACAGGCAACTACGAGCAGTACTTC.

The rearrangement joins TRBV11-2 to TRBJ2-5; D unclear. Between the trimmed V and J ends, which lost 1 base and 4 bases, there was a span of 10 bases. CDR1 is SGHAT and CDR2 is FQNNGV in the germline V gene. The CDR3 extends over 14 amino acids. The CDR3 DNA reads as TGTGCCAGCAGCTTAGTCCAGCCACGAGAGACCCAGTACTTC. Its protein product is CASSLVQPRETQYF.

The rearrangement links TRBV7-9 to TRBJ2-3; D unresolved. Per germline, CDR1 SEHNR and CDR2 FQNEAQ (reference sequence). Trimming removed 2 bases from V and 0 bases from J, with 12 bases in between. This CDR3 has 16 amino acids. The CDR3 loop reads CASSLMEGPSTDTQYF. The CDR3 region has the DNA TGTGCCAGCAGCTTAATGGAAGGGCCTAGCACAGATACGCAGTATTTT.

This CDR3 reads CASSLEDLFGYTF. In DNA form, the CDR3 reads TGTGCCAGCAGCTTAGAGGATCTATTTGGCTACACCTTC. The chain carries TRBV11-2 and TRBJ1-2, with no clear D. Germline V gene data show CDR1 as SGHAT and CDR2 as FQNNGV. V lost 0 bases and J lost 7, with 9 bases in between. The CDR3 is 13 residues long.

As regards this clone: Its ends do not fully match the called genes, so a read error is possible. The rearrangement joins TRBV7-7 to TRBJ2-7, with 8 bases matching TRBD1. The CDR3 runs 13 residues. Per the germline V gene, CDR1 is SSHAT and CDR2 is FNYEAQ (reference sequence). The DNA of the CDR3 is TGTGCTAGCAGCTTAGCTCAGGGGGCCGAGCAGTACTTC. As protein: CASSLAQGAEQYF.

The chain joins TRBV5-6 to TRBJ2-7; D gene ambiguous. The V end was cut by 4 bases, the J end by 0 bases, with 8 bases between. The CDR3 consists of 13 residues. Germline V gene sequence: CDR1 SGHDT, CDR2 YYEEEE. The CDR3: CASSPTSSYEQYF. The CDR3 DNA reads TGTGCCAGCAGCCCGACAAGCTCCTACGAGCAGTACTTC.

Notes on this clone: The same CDR3 arises from other DNA sequences in this sample as well. The rearrangement joins TRBV27 to TRBJ1-1; D possibly corresponds to TRBD1 (5 bases). This CDR3 is built from 14 residues. V was trimmed by 2 bases and J by 0 bases, leaving 7 bases between them. Germline lookup yields CDR1 MNHEY and CDR2 SMNVEV (reference sequence). The CDR3 spells CASSLARVNTEAFF. The CDR3 DNA is TGTGCCAGCAGTTTAGCCAGGGTGAACACTGAAGCTTTCTTT.

The rearrangement links TRBV29-1 to TRBJ2-3; tentative D call: TRBD2 (6 bases). Germline values: CDR1 SQVTM, CDR2 ANQGSEA. The CDR3 sequence is 14 residues long. V was shortened by 8 bases and J by 0 bases, with 15 bases between the two germline ends. This chain's CDR3 is CSYSRGSSTDTQYF. CDR3 coding DNA: TGCAGCTACTCTCGGGGGTCGAGCACAGATACGCAGTATTTT.

The chain carries TRBV5-1 and TRBJ2-7; 8 positions agree with TRBD1. Germline CDR1 SGHRS, CDR2 YFSETQ. This CDR3 spans 15 amino acids. Germline trimming cut 1 base from V and 3 bases from J; bases unmatched to any gene: 6. DNA of the CDR3: TGCGCCAGCAGCTTGTCCGGACAGGGTGGCTACGAGCAGTACTTC. It specifies CASSLSGQGGYEQYF.

This chain connects TRBV7-2 to TRBJ2-1, with D unresolved. V lost 1 base and J lost 0, with 1 base in between. CDR1 and CDR2 from the germline V gene are SGHTA and FQGNSA. The length of the CDR3 is 13 residues. The DNA of the CDR3 is TGTGCCAGCAGCTTAGTCTCCTACAATGAGCAGTTCTTC. This codes for CASSLVSYNEQFF.

The table lists this clone with a few counts. The chain links TRBV6-5 to TRBJ1-6; possible D gene TRBD1, 6 bases. Germline lookup yields CDR1 MNHEY and CDR2 SVGAGI. CDR3 length: 15 residues. V dropped 6 bases and J dropped 8 bases, with 17 bases sitting between them. The CDR3 sequence is CASRIRDTFYSPLHF. The CDR3 coding sequence is TGTGCCAGCAGAATCCGGGACACGTTTTATTCACCCCTCCACTTT.

The rearrangement uses TRBV19 and TRBJ2-3; 9 bases agree with TRBD2. Per germline, CDR1 LNHDA and CDR2 SQIVND (reference sequence). With 5 bases clipped from V and 2 bases from J, the junction kept 5 bases outside the gene matches. This CDR3 spans 15 amino acids. The CDR3: CASSPAGGSTDTQYF. The CDR3 DNA sequence: TGTGCCAGTAGTCCAGCGGGAGGCTCCACAGATACGCAGTATTTT.

The chain employs TRBV6-5 and TRBJ2-7; D possibly corresponds to TRBD2 (6 bases). The CDR3 consists of 15 residues. Trimming removed 1 base at V and 9 bases at J, with 19 bases between. The germline CDR1 and CDR2 sequences are MNHEY and SVGAGI. CDR3 amino acids: CASSYYRDSLGGQYF. The CDR3, as DNA: TGTGCCAGCAGTTACTATCGGGACTCCCTCGGGGGGCAGTACTTC.

V is TRBV7-3 and J is TRBJ2-3, with D tentatively TRBD2 (6 bases). The CDR3 totals 13 residues. V gave up 5 bases and J gave up 1 base, with 7 bases separating them. Germline values: CDR1 SGHTA, CDR2 FQGTGA. CDR3 protein: CASSPGGTDTQYF. In DNA form, the CDR3 reads TGTGCCAGCAGCCCGGGAGGCACAGATACGCAGTATTTT.

This clone showed up just once. The chain has TRBV5-6 and TRBJ2-7; 10 nucleotides agree with TRBD2. Looked up from germline, CDR1 is SGHDT and CDR2 is YYEEEE. This CDR3 region has 15 residues. The junction had 4 bases not matched to a gene; V was cut back by 4 bases and J by 0 bases. The DNA for the CDR3 is TGTGCCAGCAGCCCCGGACTAGCGGCCTCCTACGAGCAGTACTTC. Translated: CASSPGLAASYEQYF.

By share, this clone counts as medium-sized. The CDR3 coding sequence is TGCGCCAGCAGCTTGGCCCCCGGGACAGGGGTGGGGGACCTCCACTTT. Protein sequence: CASSLAPGTGVGDLHF. The gene calls are TRBV5-1 and TRBJ1-6; 10 nucleotides agree with TRBD1. In germline, CDR1 is SGHRS, CDR2 YFSETQ. Germline trimming cut 0 bases from V and 15 bases from J; bases unmatched to any gene: 12. This CDR3 is built from 16 residues.

This clone was observed a single time. This chain connects TRBV5-6 to TRBJ1-5; D call uncertain. The CDR3 is made up of 13 amino acids. Germline lookup yields CDR1 SGHDT and CDR2 YYEEEE. The V end was cut by 4 bases, the J end by 4 bases, with 9 bases between. CDR3 loop: CASSPGPNQPQHF. CDR3 nucleotide sequence: TGTGCCAGCAGCCCCGGCCCAAATCAGCCCCAGCATTTT.

The chain combines TRBV28 with TRBJ2-7, with TRBD2 matching 9 bases. The CDR3 length is 15 residues. The V gene end was trimmed by 4 bases and the J gene end by 4 bases; junction bases not matched to a gene: 8. Germline values: CDR1 MDHEN, CDR2 SYDVKM. The CDR3 protein is CASSSDLAGWYEQYF. CDR3 in DNA: TGTGCCAGCAGTTCGGACCTAGCGGGGTGGTACGAGCAGTACTTC. The full variable domain, rest sourced from reference TRBV28 and TRBJ2-7, is DVKVTQSSRYLVKRTGEKVFLECVQDMDHENMFWYRQDPGLGLRLIYFSYDVKMKEKGDIPEGYSVSREKKERFSLILESASTNQTSMYLCASSSDLAGWYEQYFGPGTRLTVT.

V is TRBV6-5 and J is TRBJ2-7; D call uncertain. With 0 bases removed from V and 1 base from J, the gap between germline ends came to 4 bases. Looked up from germline, CDR1 is MNHEY and CDR2 is SVGAGI. The length of the CDR3 is 13 residues. Here the CDR3 reads CASSYSQSYEQYF. In DNA, the CDR3 is TGTGCCAGCAGTTACTCACAGTCCTACGAGCAGTACTTC.